This T cell receptor beta chain comes out of a study of blood T cell repertoires in COVID-19. Study-level information: The study counted Cohort 3 donors as recovered given two negative PCRs, clearance, or symptom resolution. T cells, B-cell-depleted T cells, or PBMCs provided the cDNA or gDNA that served as material.

Generated by immunoSEQ multiplex PCR, the TCRdb table keeps only in-frame clones and is missing some. The table shows around 200,000 clones, with 70% to 90% occurring only once. The study assigned cohorts using participant-reported clinical history. The germline gives CDR1 MNHEY, CDR2 SVGEGT. The CDR3 covers 18 residues. V shed 6 bases, J shed 4 bases, and the junction held 17 bases outside the gene matches. The chain links TRBV6-2 or TRBV6-3 to TRBJ1-2; 10 nucleotides line up with TRBD1. The source is a woman aged 45 to 65 in a cohort exposed to, infected with or recovered from COVID-19 (not recorded which). The sequencing input was PBMCs or T cells enriched from blood (not recorded which). CDR3 sequence reads: CASSRPPGTGAFGYGYTF. In nucleotides, the CDR3 is TGTGCCAGCAGCCGACCCCCGGGGACAGGGGCTTTCGGCTATGGCTACACCTTC.